This note documents a single T cell receptor (beta chain) sequence. No antigen is known for it. The data were taken from a study of beta chain features in type 1 diabetes. Study results and caveats: Significant though moderate, a shortening of TCRB CDR3s appeared in all four CD4+ subsets of Type 1 diabetes patients.

Germline V gene data show CDR1 as LGHNA and CDR2 as YSLEER. V was clipped by 2 bases and J by 0 bases, with 16 bases between them. The CDR3 has 18 residues. Since all of the isolated RNA was reverse transcribed, expressed TCRB transcripts were what got sequenced. The data were produced by immunoSEQ multiplex PCR, yet TCRdb's version contains in-frame clones alone and is incomplete. The sample consists of 600,000 to 700,000 clones, around 12% of them appearing once. The chain combines TRBV4-3 with TRBJ2-2; TRBD1 might be the D (6 bases). The TCR sequence derives from a man between 25 and 39 years old with type 1 diabetes. The sample comprised naive CD4+ T cells from blood. The CDR3 bases are TGCGCCAGCAGCCAACTTTATAGGACAGACCCGAACACCGGGGAGCTGTTTTTT. It translates to CASSQLYRTDPNTGELFF.